Below are 21 T cell receptor beta chains sequenced from a single sample in a study of shared clonotypes between healthy human individuals. Produced via immunoSEQ multiplex PCR; TCRdb's table is partial and in-frame only. The sample carries roughly 1,000,000 clones, around 78% recorded once. The sample was memory CD4+ T cells from PBMCs. The subset: CD45RA-negative fraction. The receptor source for this set is a man aged 18 to 29 in good health. Some clones in this sample may be carry-over from other donors' samples.

The genes are TRBV7-3 and TRBJ2-5; the D is unclear. Trimming cost V 3 bases and J 4 bases, with 9 bases left between them. In germline, CDR1 is SGHTA, CDR2 FQGTGA. The CDR3 consists of 13 residues. CDR3 region: CASSLVGSETQYF. In DNA, the CDR3 is TGTGCCAGCAGCTTGGTCGGGTCAGAGACCCAGTACTTC.

The chain uses TRBV28 and TRBJ2-5; 7 nucleotides agree with TRBD2. J lost 5 bases, V lost 6 bases, and 15 bases had no gene match. There are 16 residues in the CDR3. CDR1 and CDR2 from the germline V gene are MDHEN and SYDVKM. For the CDR3, the DNA is TGTGCCAGCAGCCGTCGACTAGCCGGGCGGAGGGAGACCCAGTACTTC. Amino acid sequence: CASSRRLAGRRETQYF. Filled out from reference TRBV28 and TRBJ2-5, the complete variable domain reads DVKVTQSSRYLVKRTGEKVFLECVQDMDHENMFWYRQDPGLGLRLIYFSYDVKMKEKGDIPEGYSVSREKKERFSLILESASTNQTSMYLCASSRRLAGRRETQYFGPGTRLLVL.

The V call is TRBV18, the J call TRBJ1-2; the match to TRBD1 covers 7 bases. Germline V gene lookup returns CDR1 KGHSH and CDR2 LQKENI. Trimming at V came to 0 bases and at J to 6 bases, leaving 7 bases not matched to a gene. The CDR3 is 15 amino acids. CDR3 bases: TGTGCCAGCTCACCACCGGGGAACAGGGGTAATGGCTACACCTTC. Protein product: CASSPPGNRGNGYTF.

The genes are TRBV27 and TRBJ1-1; 7 positions match TRBD1. The germline V gene has CDR1 MNHEY and CDR2 SMNVEV (reference sequence). The CDR3 extends over 14 amino acids. V shed 2 bases, J shed 4 bases, and the junction held 4 bases outside the gene matches. The CDR3 DNA reads as TGTGCCAGCAGTTTAGAAGGGGGCGTCACTGAAGCTTTCTTT. This encodes CASSLEGGVTEAFF.

The chain combines TRBV7-8 with TRBJ1-5; no clear D. Germline CDR1 and CDR2: SGHVS and FQNEAQ. The ends were cut back, 4 bases at V and 6 bases at J, with 10 bases in the middle. The CDR3 totals 13 residues. CDR3 residues: CASSSRAGQPQHF. CDR3 in DNA: TGTGCCAGCAGCTCAAGAGCGGGTCAGCCCCAGCATTTT. Complete variable domain (other parts from reference TRBV7-8 and TRBJ1-5): GAGVSQSPRYKVAKRGQDVALRCDPISGHVSLFWYQQALGQGPEFLTYFQNEAQLDKSGLPSDRFFAERPEGSVSTLKIQRTQQEDSAVYLCASSSRAGQPQHFGDGTRLSIL.

This chain links TRBV7-2 with TRBJ1-1, with TRBD1 as a possible D gene (5 bases). Trimming took 5 bases from V and 6 from J, leaving 16 bases between them. The CDR3 is made up of 14 amino acids. Germline-derived CDR1 and CDR2 are SGHTA and FQGNSA. In DNA, the CDR3 is TGTGCCAGCAGCCCTCAAGGACGGGGGGCTGAAGCTTTCTTT. This translates into CASSPQGRGAEAFF.

V usage is TRBV4-2 and J usage is TRBJ2-5; TRBD2 aligns across 8 bases. The J segment lost 2 bases and the V segment lost 0 bases, leaving 8 bases of the junction unmatched. The CDR3 is 17 amino acids. In germline, CDR1 is LGHNA, CDR2 YNFKEQ. For the CDR3, the DNA is TGTGCCAGCAGCCAAGAAGGCAGCATAGCGGGACAAGAGACCCAGTACTTC. It translates to CASSQEGSIAGQETQYF.

The V and J genes are TRBV28 and TRBJ1-1; D unresolved. This CDR3 is built from 15 residues. V was pared by 5 bases and J by 1 base, with 14 bases between. Germline CDR1 reads MDHEN; CDR2 reads SYDVKM. The CDR3 loop reads CASSPPGRGNTEAFF. CDR3 bases: TGTGCCAGCAGTCCCCCTGGACGGGGGAACACTGAAGCTTTCTTT.

The CDR3 here is CASSLRIYNEQFF. As DNA, the CDR3 is TGTGCCAGCAGTTTAAGGATCTACAATGAGCAGTTCTTC. The chain carries TRBV27 and TRBJ2-1; D is unresolved. Germline V gene data show CDR1 as MNHEY and CDR2 as SMNVEV (reference sequence). The CDR3 is made up of 13 amino acids. Trimming took 2 bases from V and 3 from J, leaving 5 bases between them.

The chain joins TRBV28 to TRBJ2-1, with TRBD2 matching 10 bases. The ends lost 4 bases at V and 5 bases at J; junction bases unmatched: 14. The CDR3 is made up of 18 amino acids. Germline V gene sequence: CDR1 MDHEN, CDR2 SYDVKM. The CDR3 nucleotides are TGTGCCAGCAGTTCCCGGGGGACTAGCGCCCTCCAGGACAATGAGCAGTTCTTC. It translates to CASSSRGTSALQDNEQFF.

V usage is TRBV7-9 and J usage is TRBJ2-1; D not resolved. Trimming removed 5 bases at V and 3 bases at J, with 20 bases between. This CDR3 comprises 17 residues. The germline V gene has CDR1 SEHNR and CDR2 FQNEAQ (reference sequence). CDR3 bases: TGTGCCAGCAGCCCAAGATCACCCCTTAACTACTACAATGAGCAGTTCTTC. As protein: CASSPRSPLNYYNEQFF.

This clone was picked up many times. The J gene is TRBJ2-7, the V gene TRBV19; 9 bases are shared with TRBD2. The CDR3 runs to 13 residues. Germline assignment: CDR1 LNHDA and CDR2 SQIVND (reference sequence). With V trimmed by 4 bases and J by 4 bases, 2 bases remained unmatched. DNA for the CDR3: TGTGCCAGTAGTAGGAGCGGGAGGTACGAGCAGTACTTC. Translating it yields CASSRSGRYEQYF. The entire variable domain, with the rest obtained from reference TRBV19 and TRBJ2-7, is as follows: DGGITQSPKYLFRKEGQNVTLSCEQNLNHDAMYWYRQDPGQGLRLIYYSQIVNDFQKGDIAEGYSVSREKKESFPLTVTSAQKNPTAFYLCASSRSGRYEQYFGPGTRLTVT.

This rearrangement joins TRBV2 to TRBJ1-2; D may be TRBD1 (6 bases). The CDR3 runs 12 residues. Germline V gene lookup returns CDR1 SNHLY and CDR2 FYNNEI. Trimming stripped 7 bases from V and 12 bases from J, with 18 bases between. CDR3 sequence: CASTLTGPPDTF. The DNA for the CDR3 is TGTGCCAGCACTTTAACAGGGCCCCCTGACACCTTC.

Concerning this clone itself: This may come from a read error, since a much larger clone is one base off. The chain combines TRBV11-2 with TRBJ2-2; D unresolved. Germline V gives CDR1 SGHAT, CDR2 FQNNGV. The germline V and J ends were trimmed by 0 bases and 5 bases, with 4 bases remaining between them. This CDR3 has 13 residues. The CDR3 is CASSLEGTGELFF. The CDR3 nucleotides are TGTGCCAGCAGCTTAGAGGGGACCGGGGAGCTGTTTTTT.

Points on this clone: Other DNA sequences from this sample encode an identical CDR3 as well. The chain combines TRBV28 with TRBJ1-3, with D possibly matching TRBD1 (6 bases). CDR3 length: 14 amino acids. CDR1 is MDHEN and CDR2 is SYDVKM in the germline V gene. V was clipped by 4 bases and J by 0 bases, with 7 bases between them. As DNA, the CDR3 is TGTGCCAGCAGTTGGACAGCCTCTGGAAACACCATATATTTT. It yields the protein CASSWTASGNTIYF.

The chain joins TRBV5-1 to TRBJ2-1; 7 nucleotides agree with TRBD2. Unmatched junction bases numbered 13, after V lost 2 bases and J lost 5 bases. The V gene's germline CDR1 is SGHRS and CDR2 YFSETQ. The CDR3 covers 17 residues. In DNA form, the CDR3 reads TGCGCCAGCAGCTTCGGGTTAGCGGGTCCCCTAAACAATGAGCAGTTCTTC. As protein: CASSFGLAGPLNNEQFF.

V gene TRBV5-1 combines with J gene TRBJ2-1; tentatively, D is TRBD1 (5 bases). The germline V gene has CDR1 SGHRS and CDR2 YFSETQ. This CDR3 has 17 residues. Deletions cut 2 bases from V and 10 bases from J, with 25 bases between. In nucleotides, the CDR3 is TGCGCCAGCAGCTTAACGCAGGGTCCCCCCTCTACAACCGAGCAGTTCTTC. Translated, it gives CASSLTQGPPSTTEQFF.

This chain uses TRBV9 with TRBJ2-3; 8 bases map to TRBD2. CDR1 and CDR2 (germline): SGDLS, YYNGEE. With V trimmed by 4 bases and J by 2 bases, 3 bases remained unmatched. CDR3 size: 14 residues. CDR3 coding DNA: TGTGCCAGCAGCAAGACTAGCGTCACAGATACGCAGTATTTT. This encodes CASSKTSVTDTQYF.

This sequence joins TRBV19 and TRBJ2-5; a possible D gene is TRBD1 (5 bases). In germline, CDR1 is LNHDA, CDR2 SQIVND (reference sequence). This CDR3 spans 14 amino acids. With 4 bases removed from V and 1 base from J, the gap between germline ends came to 10 bases. The CDR3 loop is CASSKGQPQETQYF. In DNA form, the CDR3 reads TGTGCCAGTAGTAAAGGACAACCCCAAGAGACCCAGTACTTC. The whole variable domain, remainder taken from reference TRBV19 and TRBJ2-5, is DGGITQSPKYLFRKEGQNVTLSCEQNLNHDAMYWYRQDPGQGLRLIYYSQIVNDFQKGDIAEGYSVSREKKESFPLTVTSAQKNPTAFYLCASSKGQPQETQYFGPGTRLLVL.

As DNA, the CDR3 is TGTGCCAGCAGCTATACGGCGGGTGGCGAGCAGTACTTC. This codes for CASSYTAGGEQYF. J is TRBJ2-7 and V is TRBV2; possible D gene TRBD2, 5 bases. The CDR3 extends over 13 amino acids. CDR1 is SNHLY, CDR2 FYNNEI, per germline. Trimming removed 6 bases at V and 6 bases at J, with 15 bases between.

The chain employs TRBV28 and TRBJ2-7; 9 bases agree with TRBD1. There are 14 residues in the CDR3. The J segment lost 6 bases and the V segment lost 2 bases, leaving 5 bases of the junction unmatched. CDR1 and CDR2 (germline): MDHEN, SYDVKM. The CDR3 nucleotides read TGTGCCAGCAGTTTAGGGACAGGGATAGCCGAGCAGTACTTC. This translates into CASSLGTGIAEQYF. Full variable domain (rest looked up from reference TRBV28 and TRBJ2-7): DVKVTQSSRYLVKRTGEKVFLECVQDMDHENMFWYRQDPGLGLRLIYFSYDVKMKEKGDIPEGYSVSREKKERFSLILESASTNQTSMYLCASSLGTGIAEQYFGPGTRLTVT.